The 19 T cell receptor beta chains below were found in one sample sequenced in a study of T cells after yellow fever vaccination. TCRdb passed the 5' RACE reads through MiXCR, listing each CDR3 protein once. The profile shows hundreds of thousands of distinct CDR3 sequences, over 9% of them singletons. The source material was PBMCs, sampled on the day of the yellow fever booster vaccination. The receptors shown here come from a man aged 25 to 40 who received the YFV17D yellow fever vaccine.

The J gene is TRBJ2-3, the V gene TRBV11-1; either TRBD1 or TRBD2 may supply D (5 bases each). The length of the CDR3 is 18 residues. CDR1 SGHAT and CDR2 FQDESV come from the germline V gene (reference sequence). Trimming shortened V by 2 bases and J by 1 base, and 19 bases separated the two germline ends. CDR3 DNA: TGTGCCAGCAGCTTAATTGGGGACGTGCTGTCGGGCACAGATACGCAGTATTTT. This encodes CASSLIGDVLSGTDTQYF.

This clonotype has more than one count but fewer than ten. The chain has TRBV5-1 and TRBJ2-1; 9 positions match TRBD1. From germline, CDR1 is SGHRS and CDR2 YFSETQ. CDR3 length equals 16 residues. V lost 0 bases, J lost 4 bases, and 5 bases stayed unmatched. This chain's CDR3 is CASSLDDRGNYNEQFF. In DNA form, the CDR3 reads TGCGCCAGCAGCTTGGACGACAGGGGGAATTACAATGAGCAGTTCTTC.

There are a few counts of this clonotype. The gene calls are TRBV18 and TRBJ2-3; TRBD2 agrees at 9 bases. This CDR3 has 15 residues. Germline V gene sequence: CDR1 KGHSH, CDR2 LQKENI. Unmatched junction bases numbered 4, after V lost 0 bases and J lost 6 bases. The chain's CDR3 is CASSPPGLAEDTQYF. The CDR3 nucleotides read TGTGCCAGCTCACCACCGGGACTAGCCGAGGATACGCAGTATTTT.

The V and J genes are TRBV18 and TRBJ2-3; D unclear. Germline lookup yields CDR1 KGHSH and CDR2 LQKENI. The CDR3 covers 13 residues. V was pared by 5 bases and J by 0 bases, with 6 bases between. CDR3 nucleotides: TGTGCCAGCTCAATGCAAAGCACAGATACGCAGTATTTT. Encoded protein: CASSMQSTDTQYF.

The rearrangement uses TRBV6-5 and TRBJ2-7; no definite D call. Per the germline V gene, CDR1 is MNHEY and CDR2 is SVGAGI. Trimming took 0 bases from V and 3 from J, leaving 12 bases between them. The CDR3 sequence is 15 residues long. CDR3 region: CASSYSAAILYEQYF. CDR3 DNA sequence: TGTGCCAGCAGTTACTCGGCAGCGATACTCTACGAGCAGTACTTC.

This clonotype was counted only a few times. The gene calls are TRBV7-2 and TRBJ2-1; 13 bases match TRBD2. Germline CDR1 and CDR2: SGHTA and FQGNSA. The CDR3 is 16 amino acids. Unmatched junction bases numbered 5, after V lost 4 bases and J lost 5 bases. The CDR3, as DNA: TGTGCCAGCAGCTCCCGGACTAGCGGGGGTCACAATGAGCAGTTCTTC. It translates to CASSSRTSGGHNEQFF.

This clonotype was seen a few times. This chain links TRBV5-1 with TRBJ2-1; D possibly matches TRBD1 or TRBD2 (7 bases each). The ends were cut back, 0 bases at V and 6 bases at J, with 13 bases in the middle. The CDR3 spans 15 residues. Looked up from germline, CDR1 is SGHRS and CDR2 is YFSETQ. The CDR3 sequence: CASSLVARGGNEQFF. Written as DNA, the CDR3 is TGCGCCAGCAGCTTGGTGGCCAGGGGGGGCAATGAGCAGTTCTTC.

V gene TRBV14 combines with J gene TRBJ2-7, with 14 nucleotides matching TRBD2. Unmatched junction bases numbered 5, after V lost 8 bases and J lost 2 bases. From germline, CDR1 is SGHDN and CDR2 FVKESK. This CDR3 has 15 residues. DNA of the CDR3: TGTGCCAGCTCGACTAGCGGGAGGGCCCCCTACGAGCAGTACTTC. This translates into CASSTSGRAPYEQYF.

The chain combines TRBV7-2 with TRBJ2-5, with no clear D. This CDR3 comprises 14 residues. With 5 bases removed from V and 3 bases from J, the gap between germline ends came to 13 bases. Germline V gives CDR1 SGHTA, CDR2 FQGNSA. Here the CDR3 reads CASSLYGPKETQYF. In nucleotides, the CDR3 is TGTGCCAGCAGCCTCTACGGACCAAAAGAGACCCAGTACTTC.

This clonotype was seen many times. The rearrangement links TRBV5-1 to TRBJ2-6; D gene ambiguous. This CDR3 is 16 amino acids long. Germline loops: CDR1 SGHRS, CDR2 YFSETQ. V was shortened by 3 bases and J by 0 bases, with 10 bases between the two germline ends. CDR3 sequence (DNA): TGCGCCAGCAGCTCCGGTGGGCTCTCTGGGGCCAACGTCCTGACTTTC. This codes for CASSSGGLSGANVLTF. The full variable domain, with the rest looked up from reference TRBV5-1 and TRBJ2-6, is KAGVTQTPRYLIKTRGQQVTLSCSPISGHRSVSWYQQTPGQGLQFLFEYFSETQRNKGNFPGRFSGRQFSNSRSEMNVSTLELGDSALYLCASSSGGLSGANVLTFGAGSRLTVL.

This clonotype has at least ten counts. This chain connects TRBV7-2 to TRBJ2-5, with D perhaps TRBD2 (5 bases). This CDR3 is 12 amino acids long. The V gene's germline CDR1 is SGHTA and CDR2 FQGNSA. Between the trimmed V and J ends, which lost 5 bases and 7 bases, there was a span of 11 bases. The CDR3 nucleotides are TGTGCCAGCAGCCCACACCGGGGGACCCAGTACTTC. Translation gives CASSPHRGTQYF.

The table lists this clonotype with a few counts. This chain uses TRBV11-2 with TRBJ2-1; possibly TRBD2 for D (5 bases). V shed 5 bases and J shed 10 bases, with 15 bases lying between them. Per germline, CDR1 SGHAT and CDR2 FQNNGV. The CDR3 totals 13 residues. The CDR3 is CASSPMDWTEQFF. The CDR3 region has the DNA TGTGCCAGCAGCCCCATGGACTGGACGGAGCAGTTCTTC.

The count of this clonotype is one. The chain uses TRBV5-6 and TRBJ2-2; D is ambiguous. The V gene's germline CDR1 is SGHDT and CDR2 YYEEEE. The CDR3 has 18 amino acids. Trimming removed 2 bases from V and 0 bases from J, with 17 bases in between. CDR3 bases: TGTGCCAGCAGCTTCGAAAGATCTGGCACCGCGAACACCGGGGAGCTGTTTTTT. As protein: CASSFERSGTANTGELFF.

This clonotype was counted a few times. This rearrangement joins TRBV19 to TRBJ2-1; 8 bases map to TRBD1. There are 17 residues in the CDR3. Trimming took 4 bases from V and 1 from J; bases not matched to a gene: 9. Germline V gene sequence: CDR1 LNHDA, CDR2 SQIVND (reference sequence). The CDR3 region is CASSNPSDRASYNEQFF. CDR3 nucleotides: TGTGCCAGTAGTAATCCCTCGGACAGGGCGTCCTACAATGAGCAGTTCTTC.

The J gene is TRBJ2-5, the V gene TRBV20-1; the match to TRBD2 covers 9 bases. The CDR3 has 14 amino acids. The ends lost 3 bases at V and 5 bases at J; junction bases unmatched: 7. Germline values: CDR1 DFQATT, CDR2 SNEGSKA (reference sequence). This CDR3 reads CSARGSGSGETQYF. CDR3 sequence (DNA): TGCAGTGCTAGGGGTAGCGGGAGCGGCGAGACCCAGTACTTC.

The CDR3 sequence is CASSSKGTDTQYF. DNA of the CDR3: TGTGCCAGCAGCTCCAAGGGGACAGATACGCAGTATTTT. The chain uses TRBV7-3 and TRBJ2-3, with D tentatively TRBD1 (5 bases). V lost 4 bases, J lost 3 bases, and 8 bases lay in between. The CDR3 runs 13 residues. The germline V gene encodes CDR1 SGHTA and CDR2 FQGTGA.

The V gene is TRBV5-1, the J gene TRBJ2-6; D might be TRBD1 (5 bases). The CDR3 totals 14 residues. Germline V gene data show CDR1 as SGHRS and CDR2 as YFSETQ. The germline V and J ends were trimmed by 8 bases and 0 bases, with 9 bases remaining between them. CDR3 sequence: CASTGVSGANVLTF. The CDR3 DNA follows: TGCGCCAGTACAGGAGTCTCTGGGGCCAACGTCCTGACTTTC.

This clonotype was counted a single time. A clone one base away is much larger, so this may be a read error. This chain connects TRBV5-5 to TRBJ2-3; tentatively, D is TRBD2 (5 bases). The CDR3 length is 14 residues. Germline CDR1 reads SGHKS; CDR2 reads YYEKEE (reference sequence). The V end was cut by 9 bases, the J end by 2 bases, with 16 bases between. The CDR3 loop is CATYGSEATDTQYF. CDR3 in DNA: TGTGCCACCTACGGTTCGGAGGCCACAGATACGCAGTATTTT. The complete variable domain, with remaining parts taken from reference TRBV5-5 and TRBJ2-3, reads DAGVTQSPTHLIKTRGQQVTLRCSPISGHKSVSWYQQVLGQGPQFIFQYYEKEERGRGNFPDRFSARQFPNYSSELNVNALLLGDSALYLCATYGSEATDTQYFGPGTRLTVL.

The chain uses TRBV9 and TRBJ2-5; D uncertain. This CDR3 comprises 13 residues. Between the trimmed V and J ends, which lost 3 bases and 4 bases, there was a span of 10 bases. Germline CDR1 reads SGDLS; CDR2 reads YYNGEE. The CDR3 bases are TGTGCCAGCAGCGAGCCACAAGGAGAGACCCAGTACTTC. Translation: CASSEPQGETQYF. The full variable domain, its missing parts supplied by reference TRBV9 and TRBJ2-5, is DSGVTQTPKHLITATGQRVTLRCSPRSGDLSVYWYQQSLDQGLQFLIQYYNGEERAKGNILERFSAQQFPDLHSELNLSSLELGDSALYFCASSEPQGETQYFGPGTRLLVL.